One sample yielded the 27 T cell receptor beta chains listed below, sequenced in a study of technical replicates of blood from several donors. The repertoire was sequenced with immunoSEQ multiplex PCR; TCRdb's copy has only in-frame clones and lacks some. The repertoire holds 59,000 or so clones, just under 95% seen once, with around 4.2% in the top ten. The material sequenced was PBMCs. The origin of the receptors is a human donor in good health. Some clones in this sample may be carry-over from other donors' samples.

V is TRBV9 and J is TRBJ1-2, with TRBD1 as a possible D gene (6 bases). CDR3 length equals 17 residues. CDR1 SGDLS and CDR2 YYNGEE come from the germline V gene. Trimming removed 3 bases at V and 0 bases at J, with 18 bases between. For the CDR3, the DNA is TGTGCCAGCAGCGCCGACTTATGGGGGGGCACTAACTATGGCTACACCTTC. This gives the protein CASSADLWGGTNYGYTF.

The rearrangement links TRBV30 to TRBJ1-1; D is uncertain. The CDR3 is 14 residues long. V was clipped by 0 bases and J by 5 bases, with 13 bases between them. The germline gives CDR1 GTSNPN, CDR2 SVGIG (reference sequence). The CDR3 spells CAWSVWEGGTEAFF. The CDR3, as DNA: TGTGCCTGGAGTGTATGGGAGGGTGGAACTGAAGCTTTCTTT.

The chain links TRBV12-5 to TRBJ2-2, with unresolved D. Germline-derived CDR1 and CDR2 are LGHNT and FRNRAP. The V end was cut by 1 base, the J end by 1 base, with 7 bases between. CDR3 length equals 15 residues. This CDR3 is CASGLGQLNTGELFF. The CDR3 region has the DNA TGTGCTAGTGGTTTGGGACAATTGAACACCGGGGAGCTGTTTTTT.

This clone was picked up one time. V usage is TRBV7-3 and J usage is TRBJ2-3, with TRBD1 as a possible D gene (6 bases). Between the trimmed V and J ends, which lost 5 bases and 4 bases, there was a span of 16 bases. CDR1 SGHTA and CDR2 FQGTGA come from the germline V gene. The CDR3 loop spans 15 amino acids. This chain's CDR3 is CASSQGWQGADTQYF. DNA of the CDR3: TGTGCCAGCAGCCAGGGGTGGCAGGGCGCAGATACGCAGTATTTT.

V is TRBV25-1 and J is TRBJ2-3, with D tentatively TRBD1 (5 bases). The CDR3 length is 11 residues. Trimming cost V 9 bases and J 10 bases, with 14 bases left between them. Per the germline V gene, CDR1 is MGHDK and CDR2 is SYGVNS. CDR3 bases: TGTGCCAGTTTCATGGCAGGGTCGCAGTATTTT. Amino acid sequence: CASFMAGSQYF.

The rearrangement links TRBV5-4 to TRBJ2-5; D gene unclear. The CDR3 covers 14 residues. The germline V and J ends were trimmed by 1 base and 1 base, with 8 bases remaining between them. Germline CDR1 SGHNT, CDR2 YYREEE (reference sequence). This chain's CDR3 is CASSLLHTQETQYF. The CDR3 coding sequence is TGTGCCAGCAGCTTGTTGCACACCCAAGAGACCCAGTACTTC.

The chain recombines TRBV7-9 with TRBJ2-7; the D is unclear. Trimming shortened V by 4 bases and J by 3 bases, and 13 bases separated the two germline ends. The CDR3 totals 14 residues. The germline V gene encodes CDR1 SEHNR and CDR2 FQNEAQ (reference sequence). The CDR3 here is CASSSPSLYYEQYF. CDR3 nucleotides: TGTGCCAGCAGCTCTCCTTCCTTATACTACGAGCAGTACTTC.

The gene calls are TRBV12-5 and TRBJ1-1; 7 bases line up with TRBD1. The J segment lost 6 bases and the V segment lost 1 base, leaving 5 bases of the junction unmatched. Germline lookup yields CDR1 LGHNT and CDR2 FRNRAP. CDR3 length: 14 amino acids. CDR3 amino acids: CASGLGIRGAEAFF. DNA for the CDR3: TGTGCTAGTGGTTTGGGTATCAGGGGGGCTGAAGCTTTCTTT.

The rearrangement links TRBV4-1 to TRBJ2-1; 8 bases line up with TRBD2. Losses at the gene ends were 4 bases for V and 9 bases for J; bases not matched to a gene: 5. Looked up from germline, CDR1 is MGHRA and CDR2 is YSYEKL. This CDR3 is built from 13 residues. This chain's CDR3 is CASSPGGFSEQFF. The CDR3 region has the DNA TGCGCCAGCAGCCCGGGGGGGTTCAGTGAGCAGTTCTTC.

The rearrangement joins TRBV7-8 to TRBJ1-2; 11 bases line up with TRBD1. CDR1 is SGHVS and CDR2 is FQNEAQ in the germline V gene. The V segment lost 5 bases and the J segment 5 bases; nucleotides outside the gene matches: 4. This CDR3 is built from 14 residues. CDR3 DNA: TGTGCCAGCAGCCCGGGGGACAGGGGGTATGGCTACACCTTC. The encoded protein is CASSPGDRGYGYTF.

V and J are TRBV21-1 and TRBJ1-5. TRBV21-1 is a documented pseudogene. The CDR3 consists of 16 residues. CDR3 sequence: CASSTPQKSGNQPQHF. Written as DNA, the CDR3 is TGTGCCAGCAGCACCCCACAGAAATCGGGGAATCAGCCCCAGCATTTT.

The genes are TRBV7-2 and TRBJ2-1, with 16 bases identical to TRBD2. This CDR3 is built from 16 residues. The germline V gene encodes CDR1 SGHTA and CDR2 FQGNSA. V shed 5 bases and J 7 bases; nucleotides not matched to a gene: 5. The CDR3 nucleotides are TGTGCCAGCAGCCTGGGACTAGCGGGGGGGGAGAATGAGCAGTTCTTC. Amino acids: CASSLGLAGGENEQFF.

The rearrangement uses TRBV27 and TRBJ2-7, with 8 positions matching TRBD1. This CDR3 has 13 amino acids. The germline V gene encodes CDR1 MNHEY and CDR2 SMNVEV (reference sequence). Trimming cost V 6 bases and J 3 bases; bases outside gene matches: 4. The CDR3 protein is CASRTGADYEQYF. CDR3 coding DNA: TGTGCCAGCAGGACAGGGGCGGACTACGAGCAGTACTTC.

The chain employs TRBV7-9 and TRBJ2-7; 11 bases map to TRBD1. This CDR3 spans 14 amino acids. Germline assignment: CDR1 SEHNR and CDR2 FQNEAQ (reference sequence). V shed 6 bases, J shed 7 bases, and the junction held 8 bases outside the gene matches. The CDR3 sequence: CASSNPGQGVEQYF. CDR3 sequence (DNA): TGTGCCAGCAGTAATCCGGGACAGGGGGTTGAGCAGTACTTC.

The rearrangement links TRBV7-9 to TRBJ2-1; 7 bases are shared with TRBD2. The germline CDR1 and CDR2 sequences are SEHNR and FQNEAQ (reference sequence). V was clipped by 1 base and J by 5 bases; unmatched bases: 5. The CDR3 totals 15 residues. CDR3 bases: TGTGCCAGCAGCTTAGGGCGGGGAGGGAACAATGAGCAGTTCTTC. It translates to CASSLGRGGNNEQFF.

The rearrangement uses TRBV29-1 and TRBJ2-1; 7 bases agree with TRBD1. The trim removed 7 bases at V and 2 bases at J, leaving 8 bases unmatched. CDR3 length: 14 residues. CDR1 is SQVTM, CDR2 ANQGSEA, per germline. The CDR3 is CSATAGTAYNEQFF. CDR3 DNA sequence: TGCAGCGCAACAGCCGGGACAGCCTACAATGAGCAGTTCTTC.

V usage is TRBV4-2 and J usage is TRBJ2-4, with TRBD2 matching 11 bases. Germline CDR1 is LGHNA and CDR2 is YNFKEQ. J gave up 9 bases and V 0 bases, and 13 bases lay outside the gene matches. CDR3 size: 18 residues. The CDR3 DNA sequence: TGTGCCAGCAGCCAAGATCTAGCGGGAGGCTCCCCGATGGGCATTCAGTACTTC. This sequence encodes CASSQDLAGGSPMGIQYF.

Only one count was recorded for this clone. The gene calls are TRBV7-2 and TRBJ2-7; TRBD2 aligns across 14 bases. V was pared by 1 base and J by 4 bases, with 3 bases of the junction left unmatched. The CDR3 sequence is 16 residues long. CDR1 is SGHTA and CDR2 is FQGNSA in the germline V gene. CDR3 sequence: CASSLGLAGGPYEQYF. In nucleotides, the CDR3 is TGTGCCAGCAGCTTAGGACTAGCGGGGGGGCCTTACGAGCAGTACTTC. Together with reference TRBV7-2 and TRBJ2-7, the CDR3 gives the full variable domain: GAGVSQSPSNKVTEKGKDVELRCDPISGHTALYWYRQSLGQGLEFLIYFQGNSAPDKSGLPSDRFSAERTGGSVSTLTIQRTQQEDSAVYLCASSLGLAGGPYEQYFGPGTRLTVT.

The V call is TRBV7-9, the J call TRBJ1-2; possible D gene TRBD1, 5 bases. V lost 0 bases to trimming and J lost 0 bases, with 11 bases between them. The germline V gene has CDR1 SEHNR and CDR2 FQNEAQ (reference sequence). The CDR3 length is 16 residues. CDR3 region: CASSLAVGQPNYGYTF. CDR3 nucleotide sequence: TGTGCCAGCAGCTTAGCGGTAGGACAACCTAACTATGGCTACACCTTC.

The V and J genes are TRBV7-2 and TRBJ1-6; D not certain. This CDR3 spans 13 amino acids. CDR1 and CDR2 (germline): SGHTA, FQGNSA. V lost 2 bases to trimming and J lost 8 bases, with 7 bases between them. CDR3 amino acids: CASSLMRDSPLHF. The CDR3 coding sequence is TGTGCCAGCAGCTTAATGAGGGATTCACCCCTCCACTTT.

This clone has just one count. The J gene is TRBJ1-2, the V gene TRBV21-1; TRBD1 was called by the table and not checked on the DNA. TRBV21-1 is a known pseudogene. The CDR3 is made up of 16 amino acids. CDR3 in DNA: TGTGCCAGCAGCAAAGCCCTCGGACAGGAGTTTAATGGCTACACCTTC. It encodes CASSKALGQEFNGYTF.

V is TRBV5-8 and J is TRBJ1-2, with D perhaps TRBD1 (5 bases). V lost 4 bases to trimming and J lost 4 bases, with 17 bases between them. Germline CDR1 SGHTS, CDR2 YDEGEE. There are 15 residues in the CDR3. The chain's CDR3 is CASSDPGGYAYGYTF. The CDR3 bases are TGTGCCAGCAGCGATCCCGGGGGGTACGCCTATGGCTACACCTTC. Full variable domain (rest looked up from reference TRBV5-8 and TRBJ1-2): EAGVTQSPTHLIKTRGQQATLRCSPISGHTSVYWYQQALGLGLQFLLWYDEGEERNRGNFPPRFSGRQFPNYSSELNVNALELEDSALYLCASSDPGGYAYGYTFGSGTRLTVV.

This clone appeared a single time. The chain uses TRBV6-5 and TRBJ2-4; D is possibly TRBD1 (6 bases). Germline CDR1 and CDR2: MNHEY and SVGAGI. This CDR3 spans 13 amino acids. V was shortened by 6 bases and J by 2 bases, with 8 bases between the two germline ends. CDR3 bases: TGTGCCAGCAGAACAGGGACCAAAAACATTCAGTACTTC. This gives the protein CASRTGTKNIQYF.

The chain is built from TRBV6-1 and TRBJ1-5; D may be TRBD1 (6 bases). V lost 1 base to trimming and J lost 5 bases, with 12 bases between them. Germline CDR1 and CDR2: MNHNS and SASEGT. The CDR3 totals 15 residues. DNA of the CDR3: TGTGCCAGCAGTGAAGGGGGGGGGCGGTATCAGCCCCAGCATTTT. Amino acids: CASSEGGGRYQPQHF.

The chain couples TRBV25-1 to TRBJ2-1; 10 bases agree with TRBD2. J lost 4 bases, V lost 4 bases, and 10 bases had no gene match. CDR1 MGHDK and CDR2 SYGVNS come from the germline V gene. The CDR3 length is 17 residues. This CDR3 reads CASSAVAGTSVYNEQFF. CDR3 nucleotide sequence: TGTGCCAGCAGTGCCGTCGCCGGGACTAGCGTTTACAATGAGCAGTTCTTC.

This rearrangement joins TRBV5-6 to TRBJ2-7; D is perhaps TRBD2 (6 bases). The CDR3 contains 15 residues. The V end lost 1 base, the J end lost 1 base, and 12 bases lay between the germline ends. CDR1 SGHDT and CDR2 YYEEEE come from the germline V gene. The CDR3 DNA reads TGTGCCAGCAGCTTGTTCCAGGGAGGATCCTACGAGCAGTACTTC. Translating it yields CASSLFQGGSYEQYF.

The J gene is TRBJ1-1, the V gene TRBV9, with D possibly matching TRBD1 (6 bases). There are 15 residues in the CDR3. CDR1 and CDR2 (germline): SGDLS, YYNGEE. Trimming took 0 bases from V and 0 from J, leaving 9 bases between them. The CDR3, as DNA: TGTGCCAGCAGCGTAGTGGACAGCATGAACACTGAAGCTTTCTTT. Translating gives CASSVVDSMNTEAFF.